This paragraph covers one T cell receptor beta chain sequence. TCRdb reanalyzed the 5' RACE reads and collapses them to one entry per CDR3 protein, without DNA. The sample totals over 120,000 distinct CDR3 sequences. The data stem from a study of T cells expressing NK-cell markers. The sequence was collected from a man younger than 30 in good health. What was sequenced was blood T cells: a sorted CD56 or NKG2C T cell subset, CD4+ or CD8+ T cells, or bulk PBMC T cells (not recorded which).

The CDR3 protein is CASSSGTKVEQYF. V usage is TRBV7-9 and J usage is TRBJ2-7; lacking DNA, the TRBD1 call made by TCRdb goes unchecked. The germline V gene encodes CDR1 SEHNR and CDR2 FQNEAQ (reference sequence). The CDR3 has 13 amino acids.